A selection of T cell receptor beta chains follows, all from one sample in a study of CD8 T cells in ankylosing spondylitis. One entry per CDR3 protein results from TCRdb running MiXCR on the 5' RACE reads. The sample yields approximately 540,000 distinct CDR3 sequences, roughly 13% seen once. Input material: blood, either unsorted or a sorted T cell fraction (not recorded which). These receptors were obtained from a male donor with ankylosing spondylitis. Each CDR3 is given with its conserved first and last residue. Each record gives: clone size, D gene, V gene, J gene, CDR3 protein, CDR3 DNA. The D gene is left open where the match is weak. A clone size is listed for some rows: how often the clone was seen (once, few, many), or a class if it is expanded.

clone size: few
D gene: TRBD1
V gene: TRBV6-2/TRBV6-3
J gene: TRBJ2-1
CDR3 protein: CASSRTGGVEQFF
CDR3 DNA: TGTGCCAGCAGTCGCACAGGGGGCGTAGAGCAGTTCTTC

clone size: few
D gene: .
V gene: TRBV12-3/TRBV12-4
J gene: TRBJ2-2
CDR3 protein: CASSSPTGGTTGELFF
CDR3 DNA: TGTGCCAGCAGTTCCCCGACCGGAGGGACGACCGGGGAGCTGTTTTTT

clone size: few
D gene: TRBD1
V gene: TRBV7-9
J gene: TRBJ1-2
CDR3 protein: CASSLGGTGHGYTF
CDR3 DNA: TGTGCCAGCAGCTTAGGGGGGACAGGCCATGGCTACACCTTC

clone size: .
D gene: TRBD1
V gene: TRBV10-3
J gene: TRBJ2-1
CDR3 protein: CAISIGQGLFPEQFF
CDR3 DNA: TGTGCCATCAGTATAGGACAGGGGCTTTTCCCTGAGCAGTTCTTC

clone size: many
D gene: .
V gene: TRBV12-3/TRBV12-4
J gene: TRBJ1-2
CDR3 protein: CASTPAARVRNYGYTF
CDR3 DNA: TGTGCCAGCACCCCTGCTGCGAGGGTACGGAACTATGGCTACACCTTC

clone size: many
D gene: .
V gene: TRBV7-9
J gene: TRBJ1-1
CDR3 protein: CASSWGPNTEAFF
CDR3 DNA: TGTGCCAGCAGTTGGGGACCGAACACTGAAGCTTTCTTT

clone size: many
D gene: TRBD2
V gene: TRBV5-1
J gene: TRBJ2-7
CDR3 protein: CASSFGTTLYEQYF
CDR3 DNA: TGCGCCAGCAGCTTCGGGACTACACTCTACGAGCAGTACTTC

clone size: few
D gene: .
V gene: TRBV20-1
J gene: TRBJ2-1
CDR3 protein: CSAPSTGWVSYNEQFF
CDR3 DNA: TGCAGTGCCCCGTCGACGGGGTGGGTCTCCTACAATGAGCAGTTCTTC

clone size: many
D gene: TRBD1
V gene: TRBV10-3
J gene: TRBJ1-3
CDR3 protein: CAISERDRGDGNTIYF
CDR3 DNA: TGTGCCATCAGTGAGCGGGACAGGGGTGATGGAAACACCATATATTTT

clone size: .
D gene: .
V gene: TRBV2
J gene: TRBJ2-2
CDR3 protein: CASSRAFGGELFF
CDR3 DNA: TGTGCCAGCAGTAGGGCCTTCGGCGGGGAGCTGTTTTTT

clone size: few
D gene: TRBD2
V gene: TRBV15
J gene: TRBJ2-1
CDR3 protein: CATSRVGLAGGSFYDEQFF
CDR3 DNA: TGTGCCACCAGCAGAGTCGGTCTAGCGGGAGGCAGCTTTTATGATGAGCAGTTCTTC

clone size: .
D gene: .
V gene: TRBV20-1
J gene: TRBJ2-1
CDR3 protein: CSARELGASEYNEQFF
CDR3 DNA: TGCAGTGCTAGAGAACTCGGGGCTAGCGAGTACAATGAGCAGTTCTTC

clone size: many
D gene: .
V gene: TRBV7-2
J gene: TRBJ1-6
CDR3 protein: CASSLWRTPLHF
CDR3 DNA: TGTGCCAGCAGCTTATGGCGGACACCCCTCCACTTT

clone size: few
D gene: .
V gene: TRBV5-1
J gene: TRBJ1-2
CDR3 protein: CASTPSPSNYGYTF
CDR3 DNA: TGCGCCAGCACTCCGTCTCCCTCTAACTATGGCTACACCTTC

clone size: .
D gene: .
V gene: TRBV2
J gene: TRBJ2-7
CDR3 protein: CASGTGSYEQYF
CDR3 DNA: TGTGCCAGCGGAACAGGATCCTACGAGCAGTACTTC

clone size: few
D gene: .
V gene: TRBV20-1
J gene: TRBJ2-5
CDR3 protein: CSAHGQQETQYF
CDR3 DNA: TGCAGTGCTCACGGACAGCAAGAGACCCAGTACTTC

clone size: .
D gene: TRBD2
V gene: TRBV20-1
J gene: TRBJ2-7
CDR3 protein: CSARLAGPYEQYF
CDR3 DNA: TGCAGTGCGAGACTAGCGGGACCTTACGAGCAGTACTTC

clone size: many
D gene: .
V gene: TRBV28
J gene: TRBJ2-3
CDR3 protein: CASSTTPTRNTDTQYF
CDR3 DNA: TGTGCCAGCAGTACTACCCCGACGCGGAACACAGATACGCAGTATTTT

clone size: .
D gene: .
V gene: TRBV20-1
J gene: TRBJ2-4
CDR3 protein: CSAGFRENIQYF
CDR3 DNA: TGCAGTGCTGGGTTTAGGGAAAACATTCAGTACTTC

clone size: .
D gene: .
V gene: TRBV20-1
J gene: TRBJ2-7
CDR3 protein: CSARYRSDSYEQYF
CDR3 DNA: TGCAGTGCTAGGTATAGGTCTGACTCCTACGAGCAGTACTTC

clone size: .
D gene: TRBD2
V gene: TRBV5-1
J gene: TRBJ2-1
CDR3 protein: CASSRAGTSGRGPNNEQFF
CDR3 DNA: TGCGCCAGCAGCAGAGCCGGGACTAGCGGGAGGGGTCCAAACAATGAGCAGTTCTTC

clone size: .
D gene: .
V gene: TRBV19
J gene: TRBJ2-7
CDR3 protein: CATNRGQYF
CDR3 DNA: TGTGCCACGAATCGGGGGCAGTACTTC

clone size: few
D gene: TRBD2
V gene: TRBV14
J gene: TRBJ2-3
CDR3 protein: CASSQPHSGRAVGDTQYF
CDR3 DNA: TGTGCCAGCAGCCAGCCCCATAGCGGGAGGGCCGTGGGGGATACGCAGTATTTT

clone size: many
D gene: TRBD1
V gene: TRBV10-3
J gene: TRBJ2-1
CDR3 protein: CAISKGQGYNEQFF
CDR3 DNA: TGTGCCATCAGTAAGGGACAGGGCTACAATGAGCAGTTCTTC

clone size: few
D gene: .
V gene: TRBV10-2
J gene: TRBJ1-4
CDR3 protein: CASRDTGSPGEKLFF
CDR3 DNA: TGCGCCAGCAGGGACACAGGGTCCCCTGGTGAAAAACTGTTTTTT

clone size: .
D gene: .
V gene: TRBV28
J gene: TRBJ1-2
CDR3 protein: CASGGGGPIYGYTF
CDR3 DNA: TGTGCCAGCGGGGGGGGCGGACCAATCTATGGCTACACCTTC

clone size: few
D gene: TRBD1
V gene: TRBV29-1
J gene: TRBJ2-2
CDR3 protein: CSAGQGIFTGELFF
CDR3 DNA: TGCAGCGCCGGACAGGGCATATTCACCGGGGAGCTGTTTTTT

clone size: few
D gene: .
V gene: TRBV20-1
J gene: TRBJ2-3
CDR3 protein: CSARRQVPTDTQYF
CDR3 DNA: TGCAGTGCTAGAAGGCAGGTACCGACAGATACGCAGTATTTT

clone size: few
D gene: TRBD2
V gene: TRBV20-1
J gene: TRBJ2-3
CDR3 protein: CSASVGTSGSQQYF
CDR3 DNA: TGCAGTGCTAGCGTCGGGACTAGCGGGAGTCAGCAGTATTTT

clone size: few
D gene: .
V gene: TRBV12-5
J gene: TRBJ1-5
CDR3 protein: CASGALGQAYSNQPQHF
CDR3 DNA: TGTGCTAGTGGTGCCTTGGGACAAGCTTATAGCAATCAGCCCCAGCATTTT

clone size: few
D gene: .
V gene: TRBV11-2
J gene: TRBJ2-7
CDR3 protein: CASSLVPGFNDEQYF
CDR3 DNA: TGTGCCAGCAGCTTAGTACCAGGGTTCAACGACGAGCAGTACTTC

clone size: .
D gene: .
V gene: TRBV2
J gene: TRBJ1-2
CDR3 protein: CASSEVIQGWAGYTF
CDR3 DNA: TGTGCCAGCAGTGAGGTTATTCAGGGCTGGGCTGGCTACACCTTC

clone size: .
D gene: TRBD1
V gene: TRBV12-3/TRBV12-4
J gene: TRBJ1-3
CDR3 protein: CASRASSTGGSGNTIYF
CDR3 DNA: TGTGCCAGCAGGGCCTCATCGACAGGGGGCAGTGGAAACACCATATATTTT

clone size: .
D gene: TRBD1
V gene: TRBV19
J gene: TRBJ1-4
CDR3 protein: CASSPGQGRGKLFF
CDR3 DNA: TGTGCCAGTAGTCCGGGACAGGGGAGAGGAAAACTGTTTTTT

clone size: few
D gene: TRBD1
V gene: TRBV2
J gene: TRBJ2-7
CDR3 protein: CASKGGIINEQYF
CDR3 DNA: TGTGCCAGCAAAGGGGGCATCATAAACGAGCAGTACTTC

clone size: many
D gene: .
V gene: TRBV5-1
J gene: TRBJ2-5
CDR3 protein: CASSLDRQGFETQYF
CDR3 DNA: TGCGCCAGCAGCTTGGATCGGCAGGGCTTTGAGACCCAGTACTTC

clone size: many
D gene: .
V gene: TRBV12-3/TRBV12-4
J gene: TRBJ1-1
CDR3 protein: CASSTSGANTEAFF
CDR3 DNA: TGTGCCAGCAGTACCTCCGGGGCCAACACTGAAGCTTTCTTT

clone size: .
D gene: .
V gene: TRBV4-2
J gene: TRBJ1-6
CDR3 protein: CASSQDRRGRRSYNSPLHF
CDR3 DNA: TGTGCCAGCAGCCAAGATAGGCGAGGGAGAAGGTCCTATAATTCACCCCTCCACTTT

clone size: many
D gene: .
V gene: TRBV27
J gene: TRBJ1-6
CDR3 protein: CASSLGGYNSPLHF
CDR3 DNA: TGTGCCAGCAGTTTGGGGGGCTATAATTCACCCCTCCACTTT

clone size: .
D gene: TRBD2
V gene: TRBV7-8
J gene: TRBJ2-5
CDR3 protein: CASSTRLAGGVETQYF
CDR3 DNA: TGTGCCAGCAGCACGCGACTAGCGGGAGGGGTCGAGACCCAGTACTTC

clone size: .
D gene: .
V gene: TRBV5-1
J gene: TRBJ1-3
CDR3 protein: CASSLARQSSGNTIYF
CDR3 DNA: TGCGCCAGCAGCTTGGCCCGGCAGAGCTCTGGAAACACCATATATTTT

clone size: .
D gene: TRBD2
V gene: TRBV20-1
J gene: TRBJ2-1
CDR3 protein: CSAPTSGRMNEQFF
CDR3 DNA: TGCAGTGCTCCTACTAGCGGGAGGATGAATGAGCAGTTCTTC

clone size: few
D gene: .
V gene: TRBV29-1
J gene: TRBJ1-3
CDR3 protein: CSVQTNGGNTIYF
CDR3 DNA: TGCAGCGTCCAAACTAACGGTGGAAACACCATATATTTT

clone size: .
D gene: TRBD2
V gene: TRBV10-2
J gene: TRBJ2-1
CDR3 protein: CASSGGLVNEQFF
CDR3 DNA: TGCGCCAGCAGTGGGGGACTAGTGAATGAGCAGTTCTTC

clone size: .
D gene: .
V gene: TRBV20-1
J gene: TRBJ2-1
CDR3 protein: CSARAPGLSYNEQFF
CDR3 DNA: TGCAGTGCTAGAGCCCCGGGCCTCTCCTACAATGAGCAGTTCTTC

clone size: .
D gene: .
V gene: TRBV28
J gene: TRBJ2-4
CDR3 protein: CASSLSGPVNIQYF
CDR3 DNA: TGTGCCAGCAGTTTATCGGGACCCGTAAACATTCAGTACTTC

clone size: many
D gene: .
V gene: TRBV3-1
J gene: TRBJ1-3
CDR3 protein: CASSRLGGYSGNTIYF
CDR3 DNA: TGTGCCAGCAGCCGCCTCGGCGGATACTCTGGAAACACCATATATTTT

clone size: .
D gene: .
V gene: TRBV5-1
J gene: TRBJ2-3
CDR3 protein: CASIGSRTDTQYF
CDR3 DNA: TGCGCCAGCATCGGGAGTCGTACAGATACGCAGTATTTT

clone size: once
D gene: .
V gene: TRBV5-1
J gene: TRBJ2-3
CDR3 protein: CASSLFSTADTQYF
CDR3 DNA: TGCGCCAGCAGCTTGTTTTCAACTGCAGATACGCAGTATTTT

clone size: .
D gene: .
V gene: TRBV24-1
J gene: TRBJ2-1
CDR3 protein: CATSGHNEQFF
CDR3 DNA: TGTGCCACCAGTGGTCACAATGAGCAGTTCTTC

clone size: .
D gene: .
V gene: TRBV20-1
J gene: TRBJ1-5
CDR3 protein: CSALSDTNQPQHF
CDR3 DNA: TGCAGTGCCCTCTCGGACACCAATCAGCCCCAGCATTTT

clone size: few
D gene: .
V gene: TRBV6-2/TRBV6-3
J gene: TRBJ2-3
CDR3 protein: CASQLVNTQYF
CDR3 DNA: TGTGCCAGCCAGTTAGTCAATACGCAGTATTTT

clone size: few
D gene: .
V gene: TRBV13
J gene: TRBJ1-2
CDR3 protein: CASSLGVLVGGYTF
CDR3 DNA: TGTGCCAGCAGCTTAGGGGTTTTGGTCGGTGGCTACACCTTC

clone size: few
D gene: TRBD2
V gene: TRBV20-1
J gene: TRBJ2-1
CDR3 protein: CSAEGLAGVGQFF
CDR3 DNA: TGCAGTGCTGAAGGACTAGCGGGAGTCGGGCAGTTCTTC

clone size: .
D gene: TRBD2
V gene: TRBV20-1
J gene: TRBJ2-2
CDR3 protein: CSVSGGTGELFF
CDR3 DNA: TGCAGTGTCAGCGGGGGTACCGGGGAGCTGTTTTTT

clone size: many
D gene: .
V gene: TRBV29-1
J gene: TRBJ2-2
CDR3 protein: CSVDRNTGELFF
CDR3 DNA: TGCAGCGTTGACCGAAACACCGGGGAGCTGTTTTTT

clone size: .
D gene: TRBD1
V gene: TRBV6-1
J gene: TRBJ1-3
CDR3 protein: CASRDRGVRSGNTIYF
CDR3 DNA: TGTGCCAGCAGGGACAGGGGGGTCCGTTCTGGAAACACCATATATTTT

clone size: .
D gene: .
V gene: TRBV5-4
J gene: TRBJ1-4
CDR3 protein: CASSLFNEKLFF
CDR3 DNA: TGTGCCAGCAGCTTGTTTAATGAAAAACTGTTTTTT

clone size: .
D gene: .
V gene: TRBV9
J gene: TRBJ1-1
CDR3 protein: CASSAPNTEAFF
CDR3 DNA: TGTGCCAGCAGCGCGCCGAACACTGAAGCTTTCTTT